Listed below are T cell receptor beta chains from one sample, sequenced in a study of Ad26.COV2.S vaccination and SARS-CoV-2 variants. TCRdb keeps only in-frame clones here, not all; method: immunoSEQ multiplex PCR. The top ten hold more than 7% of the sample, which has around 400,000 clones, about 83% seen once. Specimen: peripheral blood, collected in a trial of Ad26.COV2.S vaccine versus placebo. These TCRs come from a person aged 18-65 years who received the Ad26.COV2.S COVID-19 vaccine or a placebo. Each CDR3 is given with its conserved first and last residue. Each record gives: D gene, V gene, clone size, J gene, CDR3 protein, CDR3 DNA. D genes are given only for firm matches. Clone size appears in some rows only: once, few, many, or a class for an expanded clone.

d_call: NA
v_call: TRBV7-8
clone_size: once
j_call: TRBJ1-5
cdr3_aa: CASSLTARAEYQPQHF
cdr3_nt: TGTGCCAGCAGCTTAACCGCCCGGGCAGAGTATCAGCCCCAGCATTTT

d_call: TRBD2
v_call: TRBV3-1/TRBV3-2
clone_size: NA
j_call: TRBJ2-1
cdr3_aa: CASSQVAGGKNEQFF
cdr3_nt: TGTGCTAGCAGCCAAGTAGCGGGAGGGAAGAATGAGCAGTTCTTC

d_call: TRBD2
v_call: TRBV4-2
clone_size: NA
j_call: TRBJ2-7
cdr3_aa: CASSHRGIAGGRLYEQYF
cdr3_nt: TGTGCCAGCAGTCACAGGGGGATAGCGGGAGGGCGGCTCTACGAGCAGTACTTC

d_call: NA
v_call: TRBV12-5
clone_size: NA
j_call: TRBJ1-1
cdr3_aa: CASGRREAFF
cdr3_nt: TGTGCTAGTGGACGAAGAGAAGCTTTCTTT

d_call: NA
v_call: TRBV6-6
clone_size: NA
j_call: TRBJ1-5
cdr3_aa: CASSYANSNQPQHF
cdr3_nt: TGTGCCAGCAGTTACGCGAATAGCAATCAGCCCCAGCATTTT

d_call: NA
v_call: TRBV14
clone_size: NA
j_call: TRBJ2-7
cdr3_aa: CASSQVHGSYEQYF
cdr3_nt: TGTGCCAGCAGCCAAGTACACGGCTCCTACGAGCAGTACTTC

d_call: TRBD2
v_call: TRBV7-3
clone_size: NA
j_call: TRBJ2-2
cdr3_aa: CASSLSGGSGGELFF
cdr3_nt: TGTGCCAGCAGCTTATCAGGCGGGAGTGGCGGGGAGCTGTTTTTT

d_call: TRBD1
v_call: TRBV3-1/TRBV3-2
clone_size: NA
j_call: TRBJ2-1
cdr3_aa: CASSSYPRDRYNEQFF
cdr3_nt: TGTGCCAGCAGCTCCTACCCCCGGGACAGATACAATGAGCAGTTCTTC

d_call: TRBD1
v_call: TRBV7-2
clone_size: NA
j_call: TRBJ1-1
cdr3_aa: CASSLAGQGWGEAFF
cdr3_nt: TGTGCCAGCAGCTTGGCTGGACAGGGTTGGGGTGAAGCTTTCTTT

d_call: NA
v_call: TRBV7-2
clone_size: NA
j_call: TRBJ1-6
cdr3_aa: CASSFRGSPLHF
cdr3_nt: TGTGCCAGCAGCTTTAGGGGTTCACCCCTCCACTTT

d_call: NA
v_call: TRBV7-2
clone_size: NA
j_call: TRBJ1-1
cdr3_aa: CASSPGPETEAFF
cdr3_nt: TGTGCCAGCAGTCCAGGCCCGGAGACTGAAGCTTTCTTT

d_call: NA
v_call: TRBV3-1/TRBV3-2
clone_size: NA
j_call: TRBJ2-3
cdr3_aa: CASSQDPWRLSTDTQYF
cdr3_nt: TGTGCCAGCAGCCAAGATCCTTGGCGGCTCAGCACAGATACGCAGTATTTT

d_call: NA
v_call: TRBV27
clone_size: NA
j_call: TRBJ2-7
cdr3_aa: CASSPTDGSSYEQYF
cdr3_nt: TGTGCCAGCAGTCCTACGGACGGATCGAGCTACGAGCAGTACTTC

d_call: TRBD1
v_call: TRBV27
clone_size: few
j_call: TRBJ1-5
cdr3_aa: CASSSRQGYGNQPQHF
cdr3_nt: TGTGCCAGCAGTTCCCGACAGGGGTATGGCAATCAGCCCCAGCATTTT

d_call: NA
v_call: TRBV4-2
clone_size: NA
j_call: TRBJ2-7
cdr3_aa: CASSQSRGTYEQYF
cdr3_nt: TGTGCCAGCAGCCAGTCCCGGGGCACCTACGAGCAGTACTTC

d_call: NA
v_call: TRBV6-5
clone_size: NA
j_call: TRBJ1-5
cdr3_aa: CASSYGARQPQHF
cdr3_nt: TGTGCCAGCAGTTATGGGGCCCGGCAGCCCCAGCATTTT

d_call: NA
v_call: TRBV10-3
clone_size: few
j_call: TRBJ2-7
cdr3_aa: CAISGRGREQYF
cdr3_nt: TGTGCCATCAGTGGCAGGGGTCGGGAGCAGTACTTC

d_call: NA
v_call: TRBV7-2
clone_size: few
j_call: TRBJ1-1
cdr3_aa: CASSPINGQLNTEAFF
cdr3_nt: TGTGCCAGCAGCCCAATAAATGGACAGTTGAACACTGAAGCTTTCTTT

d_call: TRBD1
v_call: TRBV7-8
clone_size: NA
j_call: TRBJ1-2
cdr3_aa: CASSLRDSLYGYTF
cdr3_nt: TGTGCCAGCAGCCTGAGGGACAGCCTCTATGGCTACACCTTC

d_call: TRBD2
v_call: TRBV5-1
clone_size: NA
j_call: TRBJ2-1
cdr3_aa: CASSLRGTGTSTNEQFF
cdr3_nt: TGCGCCAGCAGTTTGAGGGGTACCGGGACTAGCACGAATGAGCAGTTCTTC

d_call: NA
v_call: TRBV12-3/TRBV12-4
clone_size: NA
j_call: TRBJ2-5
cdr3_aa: CASRWTAQETQYF
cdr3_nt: TGTGCCAGCAGGTGGACAGCACAAGAGACCCAGTACTTC

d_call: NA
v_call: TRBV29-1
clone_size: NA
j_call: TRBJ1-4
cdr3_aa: CSVGPTGSTNEKLFF
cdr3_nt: TGCAGCGTTGGCCCTACAGGGTCAACTAATGAAAAACTGTTTTTT

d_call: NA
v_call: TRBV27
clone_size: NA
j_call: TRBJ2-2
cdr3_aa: CASRSAGELFF
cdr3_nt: TGTGCCAGCCGCTCGGCCGGGGAGCTGTTTTTT

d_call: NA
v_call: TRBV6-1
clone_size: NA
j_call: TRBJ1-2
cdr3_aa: CASSEWGAAEGYTF
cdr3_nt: TGTGCCAGCAGTGAATGGGGAGCCGCCGAGGGGTACACCTTC

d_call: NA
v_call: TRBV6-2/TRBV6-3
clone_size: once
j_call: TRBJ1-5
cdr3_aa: CASSYTGFPQPQHF
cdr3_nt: TGTGCCAGCAGTTATACAGGGTTCCCTCAGCCCCAGCATTTT

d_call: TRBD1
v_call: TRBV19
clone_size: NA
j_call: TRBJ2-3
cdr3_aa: CASSTWDRSDTQYF
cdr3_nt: TGTGCCAGTAGTACCTGGGACAGGTCAGATACGCAGTATTTT

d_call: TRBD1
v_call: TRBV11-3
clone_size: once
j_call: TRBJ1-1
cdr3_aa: CASSPRTGGTDEAFF
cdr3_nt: TGTGCCAGCAGCCCTCGGACAGGGGGCACTGATGAAGCTTTCTTT

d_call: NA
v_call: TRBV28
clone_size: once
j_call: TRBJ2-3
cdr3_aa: CASSLSGPLTQYF
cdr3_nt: TGTGCCAGCAGTTTATCCGGACCCCTTACGCAGTATTTT

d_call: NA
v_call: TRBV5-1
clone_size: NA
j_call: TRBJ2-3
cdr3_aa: CASSLADRADTQYF
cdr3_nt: TGCGCCAGCAGCTTGGCGGACAGAGCAGATACGCAGTATTTT

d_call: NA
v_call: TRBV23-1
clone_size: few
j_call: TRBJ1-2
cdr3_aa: CASSPRAGYGYTF
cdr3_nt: TGCGCCAGCAGTCCCCGCGCTGGCTATGGCTACACCTTC

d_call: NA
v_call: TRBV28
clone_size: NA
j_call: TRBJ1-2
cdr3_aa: CVVRGVGGYTF
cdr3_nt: TGTGTCGTCCGGGGGGTGGGAGGCTACACCTTC

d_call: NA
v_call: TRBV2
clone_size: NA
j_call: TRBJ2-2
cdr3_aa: CASSLDPTGTGTGELFF
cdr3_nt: TGTGCCAGCAGTTTAGACCCGACAGGTACCGGCACCGGGGAGCTGTTTTTT

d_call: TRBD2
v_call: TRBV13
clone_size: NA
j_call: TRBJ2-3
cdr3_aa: CASSPLGGTDTQYF
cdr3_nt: TGTGCCAGCAGCCCCCTGGGGGGGACAGATACGCAGTATTTT

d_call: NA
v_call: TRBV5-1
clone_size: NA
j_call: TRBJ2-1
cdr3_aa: CASSLGPAGAFNEQFF
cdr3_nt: TGCGCCAGCAGCTTGGGTCCGGCCGGGGCCTTCAATGAGCAGTTCTTC

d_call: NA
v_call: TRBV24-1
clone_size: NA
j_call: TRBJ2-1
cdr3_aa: CATSVHDTANEQFF
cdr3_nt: TGTGCCACCAGTGTCCACGACACAGCCAATGAGCAGTTCTTC

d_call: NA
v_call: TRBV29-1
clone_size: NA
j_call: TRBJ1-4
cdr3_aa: CSVEDITGNEKLFF
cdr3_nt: TGCAGCGTTGAGGATATAACAGGGAATGAAAAACTGTTTTTT

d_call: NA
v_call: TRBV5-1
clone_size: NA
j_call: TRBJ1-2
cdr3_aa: CASSSRMASGYTF
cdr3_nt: TGCGCCAGCAGCTCGCGGATGGCCTCCGGCTACACCTTC

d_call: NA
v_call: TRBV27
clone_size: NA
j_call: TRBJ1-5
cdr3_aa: CASKRGRVGNQPQHF
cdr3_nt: TGTGCCAGCAAGAGGGGTCGGGTTGGCAATCAGCCCCAGCATTTT

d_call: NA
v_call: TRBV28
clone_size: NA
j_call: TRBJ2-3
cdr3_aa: CASSLPGHQGDTQYF
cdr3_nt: TGTGCCAGCAGTCTACCGGGACACCAAGGAGATACGCAGTATTTT

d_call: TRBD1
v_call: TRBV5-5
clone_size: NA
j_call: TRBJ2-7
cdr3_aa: CASSPWTGAYEQYF
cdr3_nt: TGTGCCAGCAGCCCCTGGACAGGAGCCTACGAGCAGTACTTC

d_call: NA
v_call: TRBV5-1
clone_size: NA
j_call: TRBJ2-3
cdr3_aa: CASSLMTRLTDTQYF
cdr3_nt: TGCGCCAGCAGCTTGATGACTAGACTCACAGATACGCAGTATTTT

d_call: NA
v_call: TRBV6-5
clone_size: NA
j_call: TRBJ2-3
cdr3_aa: CASSLTTDTQYF
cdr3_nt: TGTGCCAGCAGTTTAACGACAGATACGCAGTATTTT

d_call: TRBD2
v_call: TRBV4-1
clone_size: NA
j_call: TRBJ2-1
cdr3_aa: CASTRGAGGPRVGEQFF
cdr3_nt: TGCGCCAGCACCCGGGGAGCGGGGGGCCCGCGGGTTGGTGAGCAGTTCTTC

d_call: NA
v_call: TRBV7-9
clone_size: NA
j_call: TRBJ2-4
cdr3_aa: CASSESSSWNIQYF
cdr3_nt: TGTGCCAGCAGCGAGAGCTCTAGCTGGAACATTCAGTACTTC

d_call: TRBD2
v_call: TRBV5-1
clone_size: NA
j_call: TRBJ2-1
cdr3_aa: CASSPTSGRAPEQFF
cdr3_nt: TGCGCCAGCAGCCCGACTAGCGGGAGGGCCCCTGAGCAGTTCTTC

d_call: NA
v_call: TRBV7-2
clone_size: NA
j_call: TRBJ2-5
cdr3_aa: CASSAITETQYF
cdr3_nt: TGTGCCAGCAGCGCGATCACAGAGACCCAGTACTTC

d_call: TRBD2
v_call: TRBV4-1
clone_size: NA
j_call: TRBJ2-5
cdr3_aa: CASSQDRVGGETQYF
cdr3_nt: TGCGCCAGCAGCCAAGATCGGGTCGGGGGGGAGACCCAGTACTTC

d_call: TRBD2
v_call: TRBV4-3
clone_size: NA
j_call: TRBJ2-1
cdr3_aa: CASSQAPGGNEQFF
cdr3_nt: TGCGCCAGCAGCCAAGCCCCCGGGGGGAATGAGCAGTTCTTC

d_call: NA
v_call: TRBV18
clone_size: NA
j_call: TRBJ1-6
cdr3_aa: CASSRDRPSSYNSPLHF
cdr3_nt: TGTGCCAGCTCACGAGACAGACCGAGCTCCTATAATTCACCCCTCCACTTT

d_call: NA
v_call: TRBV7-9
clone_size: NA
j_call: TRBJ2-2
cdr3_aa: CASSPTGSWGELFF
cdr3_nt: TGTGCCAGCAGCCCGACCGGGTCCTGGGGGGAGCTGTTTTTT

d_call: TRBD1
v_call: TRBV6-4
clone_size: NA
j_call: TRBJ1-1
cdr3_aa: CASRARDRGNTEAFF
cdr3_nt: TGTGCCAGCAGGGCAAGGGACAGGGGTAACACTGAAGCTTTCTTT

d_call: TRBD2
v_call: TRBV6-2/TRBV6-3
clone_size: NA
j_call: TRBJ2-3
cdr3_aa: CASSKKTSGGANTQYF
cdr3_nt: TGTGCCAGCAGTAAGAAGACTAGCGGGGGGGCCAATACGCAGTATTTT

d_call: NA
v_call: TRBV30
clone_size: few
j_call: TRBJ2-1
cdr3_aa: CAWDGTSYNEQFF
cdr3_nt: TGTGCCTGGGACGGGACCTCCTACAATGAGCAGTTCTTC

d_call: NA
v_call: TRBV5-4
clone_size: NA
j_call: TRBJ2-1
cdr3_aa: CASLRGGEQFF
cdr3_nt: TGTGCCAGCCTCAGGGGTGGGGAGCAGTTCTTC

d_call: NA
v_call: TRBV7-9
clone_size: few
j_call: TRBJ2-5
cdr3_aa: CASSSAGETQYF
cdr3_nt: TGTGCCAGCAGCTCGGCAGGAGAGACCCAGTACTTC